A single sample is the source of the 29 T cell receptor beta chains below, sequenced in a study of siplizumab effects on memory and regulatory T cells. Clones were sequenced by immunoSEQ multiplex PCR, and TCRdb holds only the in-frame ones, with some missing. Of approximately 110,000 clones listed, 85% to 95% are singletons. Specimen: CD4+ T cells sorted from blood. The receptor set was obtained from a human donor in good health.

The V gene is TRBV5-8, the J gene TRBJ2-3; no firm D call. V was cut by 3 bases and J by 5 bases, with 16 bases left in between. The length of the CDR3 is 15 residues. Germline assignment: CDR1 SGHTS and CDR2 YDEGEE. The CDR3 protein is CASSSGPGSGDTQYF. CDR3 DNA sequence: TGTGCCAGCAGCTCCGGCCCTGGTTCTGGAGATACGCAGTATTTT.

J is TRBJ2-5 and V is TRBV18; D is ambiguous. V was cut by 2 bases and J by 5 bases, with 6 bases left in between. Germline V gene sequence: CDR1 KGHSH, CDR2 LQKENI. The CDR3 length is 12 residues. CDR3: CASSPNEETQYF. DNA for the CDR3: TGTGCCAGCTCACCAAATGAGGAGACCCAGTACTTC.

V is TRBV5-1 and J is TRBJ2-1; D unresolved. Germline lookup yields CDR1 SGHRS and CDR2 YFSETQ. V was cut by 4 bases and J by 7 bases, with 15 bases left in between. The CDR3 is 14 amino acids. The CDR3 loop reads CASSHLRAENEQFF. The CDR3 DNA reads TGCGCCAGCAGCCACCTACGGGCCGAAAATGAGCAGTTCTTC.

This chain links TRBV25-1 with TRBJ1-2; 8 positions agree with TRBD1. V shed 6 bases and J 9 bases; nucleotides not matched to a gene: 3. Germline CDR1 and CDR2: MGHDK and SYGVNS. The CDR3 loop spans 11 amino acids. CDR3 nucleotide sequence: TGTGCCAGCAGGGGGACAGGTAGCTACACCTTC. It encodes CASRGTGSYTF.

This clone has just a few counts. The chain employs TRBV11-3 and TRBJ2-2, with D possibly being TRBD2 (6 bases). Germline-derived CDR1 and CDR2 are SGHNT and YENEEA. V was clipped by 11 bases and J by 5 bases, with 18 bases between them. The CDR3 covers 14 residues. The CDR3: CASQGTEGTGELFF. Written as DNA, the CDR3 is TGTGCCTCCCAAGGGACGGAGGGGACCGGGGAGCTGTTTTTT. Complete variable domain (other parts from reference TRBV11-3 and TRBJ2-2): EAGVVQSPRYKIIEKKQPVAFWCNPISGHNTLYWYLQNLGQGPELLIRYENEEAVDDSQLPKDRFSAERLKGVDSTLKIQPAELGDSAVYLCASQGTEGTGELFFGEGSRLTVL.

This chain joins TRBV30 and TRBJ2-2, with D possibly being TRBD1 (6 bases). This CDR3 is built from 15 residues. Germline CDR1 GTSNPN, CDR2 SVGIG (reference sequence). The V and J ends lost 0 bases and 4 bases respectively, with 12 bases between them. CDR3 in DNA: TGTGCCTGGAGTGTAAAAGCAGGGGTCACCGGGGAGCTGTTTTTT. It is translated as CAWSVKAGVTGELFF.

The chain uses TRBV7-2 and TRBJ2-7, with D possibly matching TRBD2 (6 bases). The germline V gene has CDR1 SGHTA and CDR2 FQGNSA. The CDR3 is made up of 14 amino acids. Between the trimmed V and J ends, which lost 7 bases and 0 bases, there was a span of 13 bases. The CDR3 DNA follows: TGTGCCAGCACCACATCCGGGGGCTCCTACGAGCAGTACTTC. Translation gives CASTTSGGSYEQYF.

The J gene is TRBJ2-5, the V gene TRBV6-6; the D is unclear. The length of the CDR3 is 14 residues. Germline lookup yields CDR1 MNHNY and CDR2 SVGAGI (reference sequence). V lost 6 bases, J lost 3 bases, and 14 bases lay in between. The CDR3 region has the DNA TGTGCCAGCAGCCCACCTTCCGGTGAAGAGACCCAGTACTTC. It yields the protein CASSPPSGEETQYF.

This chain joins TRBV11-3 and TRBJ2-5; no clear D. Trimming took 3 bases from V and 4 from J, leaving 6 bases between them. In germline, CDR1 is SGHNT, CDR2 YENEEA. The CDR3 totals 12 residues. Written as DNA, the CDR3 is TGTGCCAGCAGCTTCTCCGGAGAGACCCAGTACTTC. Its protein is CASSFSGETQYF.

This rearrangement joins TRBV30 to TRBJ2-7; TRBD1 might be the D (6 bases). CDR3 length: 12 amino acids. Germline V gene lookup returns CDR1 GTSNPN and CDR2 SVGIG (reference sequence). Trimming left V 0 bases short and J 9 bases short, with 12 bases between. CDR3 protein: CAWSVQGLLQYF. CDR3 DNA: TGTGCCTGGAGTGTACAGGGTCTCCTGCAGTACTTC.

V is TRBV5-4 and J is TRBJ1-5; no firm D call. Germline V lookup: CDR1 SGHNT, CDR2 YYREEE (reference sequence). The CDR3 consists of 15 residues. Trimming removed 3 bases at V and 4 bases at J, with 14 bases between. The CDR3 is CASSSGPPENQPQHF. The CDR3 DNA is TGTGCCAGCAGCTCCGGGCCACCAGAAAATCAGCCCCAGCATTTT.

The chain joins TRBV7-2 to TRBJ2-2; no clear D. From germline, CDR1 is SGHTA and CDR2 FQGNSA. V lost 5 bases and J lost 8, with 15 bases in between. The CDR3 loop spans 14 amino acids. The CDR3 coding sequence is TGTGCCAGCAGCGGTAGAATGGGGTTGGGGGAGCTGTTTTTT. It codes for CASSGRMGLGELFF.

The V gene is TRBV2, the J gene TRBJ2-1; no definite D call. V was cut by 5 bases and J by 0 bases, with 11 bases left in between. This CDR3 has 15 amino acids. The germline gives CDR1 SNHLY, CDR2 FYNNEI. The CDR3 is CASSLETGSYNEQFF. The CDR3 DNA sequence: TGTGCCAGCAGTTTAGAGACGGGCTCCTACAATGAGCAGTTCTTC.

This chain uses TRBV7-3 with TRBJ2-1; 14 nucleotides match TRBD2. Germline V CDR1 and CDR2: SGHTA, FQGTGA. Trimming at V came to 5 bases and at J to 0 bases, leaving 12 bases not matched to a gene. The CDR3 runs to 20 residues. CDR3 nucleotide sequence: TGTGCCAGCAGCCCAAAGGGACTAGCGGGAGTCGGGGCCTCCTACAATGAGCAGTTCTTC. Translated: CASSPKGLAGVGASYNEQFF.

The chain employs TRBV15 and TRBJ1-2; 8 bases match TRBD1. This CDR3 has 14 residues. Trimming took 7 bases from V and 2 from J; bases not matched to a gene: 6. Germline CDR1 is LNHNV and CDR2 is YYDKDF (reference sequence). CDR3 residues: CATKDRGLNYGYTF. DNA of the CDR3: TGTGCCACCAAAGACAGGGGACTGAACTATGGCTACACCTTC.

The CDR3 DNA follows: TGTGCCAGCAGTTACTCCTTGGGGCAGAGCTCCTACGAGCAGTACTTC. This codes for CASSYSLGQSSYEQYF. The chain uses TRBV6-5 and TRBJ2-7; D perhaps matches TRBD1 (5 bases). Germline CDR1 is MNHEY and CDR2 is SVGAGI. This CDR3 spans 16 amino acids. Trimming took 0 bases from V and 0 from J, leaving 12 bases between them.

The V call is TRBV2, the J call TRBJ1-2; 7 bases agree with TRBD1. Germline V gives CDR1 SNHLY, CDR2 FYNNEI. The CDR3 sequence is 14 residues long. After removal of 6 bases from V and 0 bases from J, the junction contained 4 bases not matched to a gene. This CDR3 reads CASSRTGANYGYTF. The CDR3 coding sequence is TGTGCCAGCAGCCGGACAGGCGCTAACTATGGCTACACCTTC.

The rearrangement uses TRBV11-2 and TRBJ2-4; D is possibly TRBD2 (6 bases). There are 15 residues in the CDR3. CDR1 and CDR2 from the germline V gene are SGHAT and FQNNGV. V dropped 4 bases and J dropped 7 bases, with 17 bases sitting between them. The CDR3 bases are TGTGCCAGCAGCTCCCCCTTGGGCCGGGGGAACATTCAGTACTTC. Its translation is CASSSPLGRGNIQYF.

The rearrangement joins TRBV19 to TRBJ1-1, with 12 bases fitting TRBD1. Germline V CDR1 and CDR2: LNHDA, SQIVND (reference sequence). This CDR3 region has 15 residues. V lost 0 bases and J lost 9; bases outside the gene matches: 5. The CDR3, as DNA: TGTGCCAGTAGTATAGATCGGGACAGGGGGCTAAAAGCTTTCTTT. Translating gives CASSIDRDRGLKAFF.

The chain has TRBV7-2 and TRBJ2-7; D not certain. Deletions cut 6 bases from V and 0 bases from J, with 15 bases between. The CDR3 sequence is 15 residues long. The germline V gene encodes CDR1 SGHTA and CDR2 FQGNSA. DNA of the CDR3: TGTGCCAGCAGTTCGCGACTTCGCGGCTCCTACGAGCAGTACTTC. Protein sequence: CASSSRLRGSYEQYF.

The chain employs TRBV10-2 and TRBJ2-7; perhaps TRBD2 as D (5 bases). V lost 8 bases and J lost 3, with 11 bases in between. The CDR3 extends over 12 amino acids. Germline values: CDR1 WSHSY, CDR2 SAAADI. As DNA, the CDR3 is TGCGCCAGCTCTCCTGAGGGCTACGAGCAGTACTTC. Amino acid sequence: CASSPEGYEQYF.

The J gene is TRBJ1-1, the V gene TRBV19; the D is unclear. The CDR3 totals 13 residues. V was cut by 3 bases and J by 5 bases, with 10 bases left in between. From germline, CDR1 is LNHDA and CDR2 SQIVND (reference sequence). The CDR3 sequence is CASSMITGTEAFF. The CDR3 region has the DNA TGTGCCAGTAGTATGATCACGGGGACTGAAGCTTTCTTT.

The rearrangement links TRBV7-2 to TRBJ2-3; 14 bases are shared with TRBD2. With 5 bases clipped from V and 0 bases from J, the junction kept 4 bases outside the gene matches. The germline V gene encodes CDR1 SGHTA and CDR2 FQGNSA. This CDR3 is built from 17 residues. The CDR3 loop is CASSHGTSGRSTDTQYF. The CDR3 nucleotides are TGTGCCAGCAGCCACGGGACTAGCGGGAGAAGCACAGATACGCAGTATTTT.

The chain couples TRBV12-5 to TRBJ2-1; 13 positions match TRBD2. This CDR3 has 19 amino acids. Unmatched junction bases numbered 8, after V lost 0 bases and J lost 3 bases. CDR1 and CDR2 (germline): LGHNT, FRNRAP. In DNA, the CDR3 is TGTGCTAGTGGTTTGGTAAATTTCCGGACTAGCGGGAGCTACAATGAGCAGTTCTTC. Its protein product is CASGLVNFRTSGSYNEQFF.

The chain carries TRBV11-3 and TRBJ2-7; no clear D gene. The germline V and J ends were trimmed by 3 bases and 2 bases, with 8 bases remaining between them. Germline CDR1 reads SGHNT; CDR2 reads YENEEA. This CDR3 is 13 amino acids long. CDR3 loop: CASSLNQAYEQYF. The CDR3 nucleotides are TGTGCCAGCAGCTTGAACCAGGCCTACGAGCAGTACTTC.

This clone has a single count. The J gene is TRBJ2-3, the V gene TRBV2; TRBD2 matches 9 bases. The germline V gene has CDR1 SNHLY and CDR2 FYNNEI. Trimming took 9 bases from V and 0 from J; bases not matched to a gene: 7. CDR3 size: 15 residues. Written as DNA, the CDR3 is TGTGCCAGTACACTAGCGGGCTCTAGCACAGATACGCAGTATTTT. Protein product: CASTLAGSSTDTQYF.

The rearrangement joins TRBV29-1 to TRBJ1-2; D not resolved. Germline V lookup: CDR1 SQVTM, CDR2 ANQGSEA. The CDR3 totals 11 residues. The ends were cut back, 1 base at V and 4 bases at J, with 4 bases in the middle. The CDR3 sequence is CSVEVAYGYTF. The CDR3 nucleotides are TGCAGCGTTGAAGTTGCCTATGGCTACACCTTC.

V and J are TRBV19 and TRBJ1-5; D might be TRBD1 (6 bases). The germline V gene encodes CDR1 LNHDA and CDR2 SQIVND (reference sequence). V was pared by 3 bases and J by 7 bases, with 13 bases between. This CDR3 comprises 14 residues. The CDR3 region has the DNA TGTGCCAGTAGTATTACAGGGTTCGAGCAGCCCCAGCATTTT. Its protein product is CASSITGFEQPQHF.

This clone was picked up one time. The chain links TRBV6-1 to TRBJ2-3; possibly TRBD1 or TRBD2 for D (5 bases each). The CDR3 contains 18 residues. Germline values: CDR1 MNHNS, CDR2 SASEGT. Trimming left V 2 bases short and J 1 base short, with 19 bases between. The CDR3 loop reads CASSEFPGTQGGTDTQYF. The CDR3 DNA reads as TGTGCCAGCAGTGAATTCCCCGGGACCCAGGGCGGCACAGATACGCAGTATTTT.